A selection of T cell receptor beta chains follows, all from one sample in a study of T cells in Graves' hyperthyroidism and ophthalmopathy. MiXCR was run by TCRdb on the multiplex PCR reads, yielding one entry per CDR3 protein. This table holds about 610,000 distinct CDR3 sequences, roughly 16% found once. Sequencing was performed on blood. The receptor set was obtained from a woman aged 40-49 years with Graves' ophthalmopathy. Both conserved end residues are part of each CDR3. D genes are given only for firm matches. Clone sizes are given selectively: once, few, many, or a class where the clone is expanded.

d_call	clone_size	v_call	j_call	cdr3_aa	cdr3_nt
.	many	TRBV7-9	TRBJ2-4	CASSPKVRFENIQYF	TGTGCCAGCAGCCCCAAGGTCCGTTTCGAAAACATTCAGTACTTC
TRBD1	.	TRBV3-1	TRBJ2-1	CASSQSDRGGNEQFF	TGTGCCAGCAGCCAATCTGACAGGGGGGGCAATGAGCAGTTCTTC
.	few	TRBV7-9	TRBJ1-1	CASSARGADTEAFF	TGTGCCAGCAGCGCTCGAGGAGCGGACACTGAAGCTTTCTTT
.	.	TRBV4-2	TRBJ2-5	CASSQVGIAGGETQYF	TGTGCCAGCAGCCAAGTGGGAATAGCAGGGGGGGAGACCCAGTACTTC
TRBD1	many	TRBV3-1	TRBJ1-1	CASTLGQGSTEAFF	TGTGCCAGCACCCTAGGACAGGGATCAACTGAAGCTTTCTTT
TRBD2	.	TRBV6-2/TRBV6-3	TRBJ2-7	CASSYPGLAEPYELYF	TGTGCCAGCAGTTACCCGGGACTAGCAGAACCCTACGAGCTGTACTTC
TRBD1	many	TRBV20-1	TRBJ1-1	CSASRTGPRTEAFF	TGCAGTGCTAGTAGGACAGGTCCGAGAACTGAAGCTTTCTTT
.	many	TRBV2	TRBJ2-1	CASSVGRGDEQFF	TGTGCCAGCAGTGTCGGCAGGGGGGATGAGCAGTTCTTC
TRBD1	.	TRBV10-3	TRBJ2-7	CAIRDRVAGEQYF	TGTGCCATCAGGGACAGGGTTGCGGGGGAGCAGTACTTC
.	many	TRBV11-2	TRBJ2-7	CASSLDIAEQYF	TGTGCCAGCAGCTTAGATATTGCCGAGCAGTACTTC
TRBD1	many	TRBV19	TRBJ1-1	CASIPGQAYTEAFF	TGTGCCAGTATTCCGGGACAGGCCTACACTGAAGCTTTCTTT
.	many	TRBV27	TRBJ2-1	CATRVGGGERGGQFF	TGTGCCACCAGAGTGGGGGGGGGCGAGAGGGGTGGTCAGTTCTTC
TRBD1	few	TRBV18	TRBJ2-2	CASSPGQFPNTGELFF	TGTGCCAGCTCACCGGGACAGTTTCCGAACACCGGGGAGCTGTTTTTT
.	few	TRBV4-1	TRBJ1-4	CASSPGLGRTNEKLFF	TGCGCCAGCAGCCCCGGGCTGGGTAGGACTAATGAAAAACTGTTTTTT
.	few	TRBV12-3/TRBV12-4	TRBJ2-1	CASSSDRRFGEQFF	TGTGCCAGCAGTTCCGACAGGCGTTTCGGTGAGCAGTTCTTC
TRBD1	many	TRBV2	TRBJ2-7	CASSSGQAAGNEQYF	TGTGCCAGCAGCTCCGGACAGGCCGCGGGCAACGAGCAGTACTTC
.	many	TRBV20-1	TRBJ2-1	CSARGLKGNNEQFF	TGCAGTGCTAGAGGACTAAAGGGGAACAATGAGCAGTTCTTC
.	many	TRBV11-2	TRBJ2-7	CASSLVHADEQYF	TGTGCCAGCAGCTTAGTTCACGCTGACGAGCAGTACTTC
.	many	TRBV5-6	TRBJ2-1	CASSLKAGENYNEQFF	TGTGCCAGCAGCCTAAAAGCAGGGGAGAACTACAATGAGCAGTTCTTC
.	once	TRBV29-1	TRBJ1-2	CSVAGGTGGYTF	TGCAGCGTTGCGGGGGGGACGGGTGGCTACACCTTC
TRBD2	many	TRBV3-1	TRBJ2-5	CASSQDLPVTSAQETQYF	TGTGCCAGCAGCCAAGATCTCCCCGTTACTAGCGCTCAAGAGACCCAGTACTTC
.	many	TRBV18	TRBJ2-7	CASSPAAALEQYF	TGTGCCAGCTCACCTGCCGCAGCTCTCGAGCAGTACTTC
.	many	TRBV28	TRBJ1-3	CASSPILLRAEGGNTIYF	TGTGCCAGCAGTCCGATTTTGCTCAGGGCCGAAGGCGGAAACACCATATATTTT
.	many	TRBV12-3/TRBV12-4	TRBJ1-4	CASRVVGGEKLFF	TGTGCCAGCAGAGTGGTGGGTGGTGAAAAACTGTTTTTT
.	.	TRBV6-2/TRBV6-3	TRBJ2-3	CASSQKDSTDTQYF	TGTGCCAGCAGCCAAAAAGACAGCACAGATACGCAGTATTTT
TRBD1	.	TRBV28	TRBJ1-6	CASSPPPGQANSPLHF	TGTGCCAGCAGTCCCCCCCCGGGACAGGCCAATTCACCCCTCCACTTT
.	many	TRBV3-1	TRBJ2-3	CASSQEWGLDTQYF	TGTGCCAGCAGCCAAGAGTGGGGCCTTGATACGCAGTATTTT
.	few	TRBV11-1	TRBJ2-2	CASSLYRVSGELFF	TGTGCCAGCAGCCTATACAGGGTATCGGGGGAGCTGTTTTTT
TRBD1	few	TRBV2	TRBJ2-1	CASTGAGGSYNEQFF	TGTGCCAGCACTGGGGCAGGGGGAAGTTACAATGAGCAGTTCTTC
TRBD2	many	TRBV3-1	TRBJ2-3	CASSRRGLAGFTDTQYF	TGTGCCAGCAGCCGAAGAGGCCTAGCGGGATTTACAGATACGCAGTATTTT
TRBD1	.	TRBV24-1	TRBJ1-1	CATSVVQGAMNTEAFF	TGTGCCACCAGTGTAGTTCAGGGGGCGATGAACACTGAAGCTTTCTTT
.	many	TRBV27	TRBJ2-1	CASSLDLSSGIRANEQFF	TGTGCCAGCAGTTTAGATTTAAGTTCTGGCATTAGGGCGAATGAGCAGTTCTTC
TRBD2	many	TRBV5-1	TRBJ2-7	CANSFKSSGREAYEQYF	TGCGCCAACTCCTTTAAAAGTAGCGGGAGGGAGGCCTACGAGCAGTACTTC
TRBD2	few	TRBV27	TRBJ2-1	CASSRSGRVNEQFF	TGTGCCAGCAGTCGATCCGGGAGGGTCAATGAGCAGTTCTTC
.	many	TRBV20-1	TRBJ1-1	CSARGGLDTEAFF	TGCAGTGCTAGAGGGGGTCTTGACACTGAAGCTTTCTTT
TRBD1	once	TRBV6-5	TRBJ1-1	CASSYQGAGITEAFF	TGTGCCAGCAGTTACCAGGGGGCGGGGATCACTGAAGCTTTCTTT
TRBD1	.	TRBV19	TRBJ2-6	CASSQTGAGANVLTF	TGTGCCAGTAGCCAAACAGGGGCTGGGGCCAACGTCCTGACTTTC
TRBD2	few	TRBV5-4	TRBJ2-1	CASSPLGRSYNEQFF	TGTGCCAGCAGCCCCCTCGGGAGGAGTTACAATGAGCAGTTCTTC
.	many	TRBV6-1	TRBJ1-1	CASATIGTEAFF	TGTGCCAGCGCTACCATTGGGACTGAAGCTTTCTTT
.	.	TRBV7-9	TRBJ1-5	CASSLANRNQPQHF	TGTGCCAGCAGCTTAGCAAACAGAAATCAGCCCCAGCATTTT
.	.	TRBV6-1	TRBJ2-5	CASRTSHATQYF	TGTGCCAGCAGGACTAGTCATGCGACCCAGTACTTC
.	many	TRBV2	TRBJ1-5	CASSEARRISNQPQHF	TGTGCCAGCAGTGAAGCTAGAAGGATTAGCAATCAGCCCCAGCATTTT
.	many	TRBV20-1	TRBJ1-2	CSARYDGNYGYTF	TGCAGTGCTAGATACGACGGGAACTATGGCTACACCTTC
.	few	TRBV7-9	TRBJ1-6	CASSGPGRFNSPLHF	TGTGCCAGCAGCGGGCCGGGACGGTTTAATTCACCCCTCCACTTT
TRBD2	.	TRBV20-1	TRBJ2-1	CSARDSDSGRGYNEQFF	TGCAGTGCTAGAGATTCGGATAGCGGGAGAGGGTACAATGAGCAGTTCTTC
.	.	TRBV12-3/TRBV12-4	TRBJ2-3	CASSLQVLSTYF	TGTGCCAGCAGTTTACAGGTGCTTTCCACGTATTTT
TRBD1	many	TRBV12-3/TRBV12-4	TRBJ1-5	CASSRDRVDQPQHF	TGTGCCAGCAGCCGAGACAGGGTTGATCAGCCCCAGCATTTT
.	many	TRBV2	TRBJ1-5	CASSINREEQPQHF	TGTGCCAGCAGTATTAACAGGGAAGAACAGCCCCAGCATTTT
TRBD2	.	TRBV19	TRBJ2-1	CASSVIAGGLYNEQFF	TGTGCCAGTAGTGTAATAGCGGGGGGGCTATACAATGAGCAGTTCTTC
.	few	TRBV6-1	TRBJ1-5	CASSREGGPQHF	TGTGCCAGCAGCCGGGAAGGAGGGCCCCAGCATTTT
.	few	TRBV4-1	TRBJ1-5	CASNDVQVLQPQHF	TGCGCCAGCAATGATGTACAGGTTTTGCAGCCCCAGCATTTT
TRBD2	many	TRBV20-1	TRBJ2-7	CSAPDGRTTNEQYF	TGCAGTGCACCCGACGGGAGGACTACCAACGAGCAGTACTTC
TRBD1	.	TRBV19	TRBJ1-6	CASSSSGTENSPLHF	TGTGCCAGTAGTAGCTCCGGGACAGAAAATTCACCCCTCCACTTT
.	few	TRBV18	TRBJ2-7	CASSPQYNYEQYF	TGTGCCAGCTCACCACAATACAACTACGAGCAGTACTTC
TRBD1	many	TRBV6-5	TRBJ1-1	CASSYGDRAGTEAFF	TGTGCCAGCAGTTACGGGGACAGGGCTGGGACTGAAGCTTTCTTT
.	many	TRBV12-3/TRBV12-4	TRBJ1-5	CASSATGLAGQPQHF	TGTGCCAGCAGTGCAACTGGTTTGGCGGGGCAGCCCCAGCATTTT
.	many	TRBV6-1	TRBJ1-1	CASSPTGPEPFF	TGTGCCAGCAGCCCCACAGGGCCCGAGCCTTTCTTT
TRBD2	few	TRBV29-1	TRBJ2-3	CSVGSGSPDTQYF	TGCAGCGTTGGAAGCGGGAGCCCAGATACGCAGTATTTT
TRBD1	.	TRBV24-1	TRBJ2-5	CATSVTGGQETQYF	TGTGCCACCAGTGTAACAGGGGGCCAAGAGACCCAGTACTTC
.	.	TRBV9	TRBJ2-1	CASSVGVGGQFF	TGTGCCAGCAGCGTAGGGGTCGGTGGGCAGTTCTTC